The entry below describes one TCR beta chain. Its binding antigen is unknown. One base away there is no much larger clone; base qualities are not given. V lost 2 bases and J lost 5 bases; the stretch between them is 10 bases long. The germline V gene specifies SGHRS as CDR1 and YFSETQ as CDR2. The CDR3 starts with the cysteine, ends with the phenylalanine, and has 14 residues. Only the CDR3 region is kept as DNA, spanning 42 bases read in frame from base 1. The data belong to a study of CD8 T cells in ankylosing spondylitis (dated by TCRdb to the late 2010s). Regarding the complete study: The study profiled T cell receptor beta repertoires in healthy donors and ankylosing spondylitis patients to find disease-linked TCR variants. The full study cohort was made up of about 24 ankylosing spondylitis patients and more than 90 healthy donors. Peripheral blood samples were taken, and synovial fluid was additionally collected from ankylosing spondylitis patients.

What the work shows at the level of the full study, not this receptor alone: A CD8+ phenotype was shown by the disease-linked clones, which were found at relatively low frequencies in peripheral blood. Blood from ankylosing spondylitis patients appeared to be characterized by a TCR beta motif composed of 7 to 9 highly homologous amino acid variants. According to the report, matched synovial fluid samples from ankylosing spondylitis patients were significantly enriched for the disease-linked clones. Some motif variants were previously reported in synovial fluid and blood of reactive arthritis patients, suggesting common disease-initiation mechanisms.

The sequencing machine was an Illumina HiSeq 2500. TCR beta libraries were prepared by quantitative 5'-RACE with molecular barcodes. In the paper's pipeline: A new computational method based on a probabilistic model of VDJ rearrangement was used to identify disease-linked TCR variants. TCRdb reran the public reads through fastp at Q25 and MiXCR, keeping productive beta chains. Each record represents a unique CDR3 protein, reported with the most common genes and DNA among its rows. In this record, the V and J calls reflect TCRdb's handling and not the investigators' own analysis. This sample has about 480,000 distinct CDR3 sequences in its table, and 17% of those were observed once. The ten largest clones represent 1% of the sample.

The chain is assembled from TRBV5-1 and TRBJ1-4; matching of 5 bases hints at TRBD1 as the D gene. This receptor was obtained from a male donor with ankylosing spondylitis. Sequencing was performed on blood, either unsorted or a sorted T cell fraction (not recorded which). CDR3 loop: CASSFGHGNEKLFF. The DNA sequence reads TGCGCCAGCAGCTTCGGACACGGGAATGAAAAACTGTTTTTT.